Below are 27 T cell receptor beta chains sequenced from a single sample in a study of Graves' ophthalmopathy and Graves' hyperthyroidism. RNA transcripts provided the template for amplifying TCR beta CDR3 regions. Following a first-round RT-PCR that used HTBI primers, a second-round multiplex PCR was carried out. In TCRdb, the multiplex PCR reads were re-called with MiXCR into one record per CDR3 protein. The sample consists of a few hundred thousand distinct CDR3 sequences, about 22% of them appearing once. The sequenced sample consisted of peripheral blood. These TCRs come from a woman in her forties or fifties with Graves' ophthalmopathy.

This clonotype was recorded many times. The chain couples TRBV30 to TRBJ2-5; no clear D gene. This CDR3 contains 12 residues. The germline CDR1 and CDR2 sequences are GTSNPN and SVGIG (reference sequence). Between the trimmed V and J ends, which lost 2 bases and 5 bases, there was a span of 9 bases. The CDR3 spells CAWSIRSETQYF. CDR3 DNA: TGTGCCTGGAGTATCAGGAGCGAGACCCAGTACTTC.

This clonotype appeared a few times. J is TRBJ1-2 and V is TRBV5-1, with TRBD1 identical over 8 bases. CDR3 length: 12 residues. Unmatched junction bases numbered 2, after V lost 4 bases and J lost 6 bases. Looked up from germline, CDR1 is SGHRS and CDR2 is YFSETQ. CDR3 protein: CASSTGGDGYTF. The CDR3 bases are TGCGCCAGCAGCACAGGGGGAGATGGCTACACCTTC.

In this sample, this clonotype turned up many times. The rearrangement joins TRBV28 to TRBJ1-2; D remains ambiguous. V was trimmed by 8 bases and J by 2 bases, leaving 9 bases between them. The CDR3 runs 12 residues. Germline CDR1 MDHEN, CDR2 SYDVKM. In DNA, the CDR3 is TGTGCCAGCGGACTCGTGAACTATGGCTACACCTTC. Its protein is CASGLVNYGYTF.

This clonotype was observed at least ten times. The chain links TRBV20-1 to TRBJ1-2; 9 bases match TRBD1. Germline V gene lookup returns CDR1 DFQATT and CDR2 SNEGSKA (reference sequence). CDR3 length: 15 amino acids. The ends lost 0 bases at V and 6 bases at J; junction bases unmatched: 8. This CDR3 reads CSAREWGQGSHGYTF. Here the CDR3 DNA reads TGCAGTGCTAGAGAGTGGGGACAGGGATCACATGGCTACACCTTC.

This clonotype was counted a single time. J is TRBJ1-1 and V is TRBV6-1; unclear D gene. The CDR3 is made up of 15 amino acids. The V and J ends lost 5 bases and 4 bases respectively, with 17 bases between them. CDR1 MNHNS and CDR2 SASEGT come from the germline V gene. The CDR3 DNA follows: TGTGCCAGCAGTCCCACATCCGGGGTGGGCACTGAAGCTTTCTTT. The encoded protein is CASSPTSGVGTEAFF.

This clonotype appeared many times. This chain links TRBV12-3 or TRBV12-4 with TRBJ2-2, with D unclear. CDR3 length: 17 residues. V lost 3 bases and J 1 base, leaving 15 bases between the germline ends. The DNA for the CDR3 is TGTGCCAGCAGTTTTCTGGCCGGCAGGAAGAACACCGGGGAGCTGTTTTTT. It translates to CASSFLAGRKNTGELFF.

The table lists this clonotype with many counts. The V and J genes are TRBV5-1 and TRBJ1-1; 8 bases match TRBD1. With 0 bases clipped from V and 0 bases from J, the junction kept 7 bases outside the gene matches. This CDR3 spans 17 amino acids. Per the germline V gene, CDR1 is SGHRS and CDR2 is YFSETQ. CDR3: CASSLAGQENLNTEAFF. The CDR3, as DNA: TGCGCCAGCAGCTTGGCGGGACAGGAGAATCTGAACACTGAAGCTTTCTTT.

This clonotype appeared many times. CDR3 coding DNA: TGTGCCAGCGAAGTGTCAGGGGGGAACACTGAAGCTTTCTTT. Translated, it gives CASEVSGGNTEAFF. The chain joins TRBV12-3 or TRBV12-4 to TRBJ1-1; 7 bases agree with TRBD1. V gave up 8 bases and J gave up 1 base; unmatched junction bases: 7. The CDR3 consists of 14 residues.

Ten or more counts support this clonotype. The chain uses TRBV7-3 and TRBJ2-7; D ambiguous. This CDR3 is built from 14 residues. The germline V gene encodes CDR1 SGHTA and CDR2 FQGTGA. V gave up 1 base and J gave up 7 bases, with 14 bases separating them. CDR3 sequence: CASSLKEALWEQYF. The CDR3 bases are TGTGCCAGCAGCTTAAAAGAGGCCCTCTGGGAGCAGTACTTC.

This clonotype was seen many times. V and J are TRBV28 and TRBJ2-4; TRBD2 is a possible D gene (7 bases). Trimming cost V 3 bases and J 2 bases, with 14 bases left between them. Germline V gene lookup returns CDR1 MDHEN and CDR2 SYDVKM. The CDR3 spans 16 residues. This CDR3 reads CASSLGGGFTKNIQYF. In DNA, the CDR3 is TGTGCCAGCAGTTTGGGAGGGGGGTTCACCAAAAACATTCAGTACTTC. Together with reference TRBV28 and TRBJ2-4, the CDR3 gives the full variable domain: DVKVTQSSRYLVKRTGEKVFLECVQDMDHENMFWYRQDPGLGLRLIYFSYDVKMKEKGDIPEGYSVSREKKERFSLILESASTNQTSMYLCASSLGGGFTKNIQYFGAGTRLSVL.

This clonotype was recorded many times. The chain recombines TRBV30 with TRBJ2-7; 7 nucleotides align to TRBD2. J gave up 1 base and V 5 bases, and 5 bases lay outside the gene matches. The CDR3 runs to 13 residues. Germline values: CDR1 GTSNPN, CDR2 SVGIG (reference sequence). The CDR3 DNA reads as TGTGCCTGGGCCCTAGCGGCTTCCTACGAGCAGTACTTC. Its translation: CAWALAASYEQYF.

This clonotype was counted at least ten times. The chain employs TRBV18 and TRBJ2-7; 8 bases agree with TRBD1. The length of the CDR3 is 13 residues. Germline V lookup: CDR1 KGHSH, CDR2 LQKENI. V was pared by 3 bases and J by 6 bases, with 4 bases of the junction left unmatched. The CDR3 sequence is CASSPRTGSEQYF. The DNA of the CDR3 is TGTGCCAGCTCACCGAGGACAGGGAGCGAGCAGTACTTC.

This clonotype has ten or more counts. The chain is built from TRBV7-8 and TRBJ1-1; D is uncertain. The CDR3 totals 13 residues. Trimming stripped 8 bases from V and 1 base from J, with 11 bases between. Looked up from germline, CDR1 is SGHVS and CDR2 is FQNEAQ. The CDR3 DNA reads TGTGCCAGCGGCACCCGCACGAACACTGAAGCTTTCTTT. It yields the protein CASGTRTNTEAFF.

This clonotype was picked up a small number of times. The chain carries TRBV11-2 and TRBJ1-6; the match to TRBD1 covers 7 bases. CDR3 length equals 14 residues. The germline V gene has CDR1 SGHAT and CDR2 FQNNGV. Trimming removed 4 bases from V and 8 bases from J; junction bases left unmatched: 5. CDR3 loop: CASSSGTEDSPLHF. CDR3 DNA sequence: TGTGCCAGCAGCTCCGGGACAGAAGATTCACCCCTCCACTTT.

V and J are TRBV28 and TRBJ1-2; D may be TRBD1 (5 bases). Germline V gene sequence: CDR1 MDHEN, CDR2 SYDVKM. The ends were cut back, 6 bases at V and 0 bases at J, with 11 bases in the middle. This CDR3 contains 14 residues. The CDR3 region is CASSGTVANYGYTF. For the CDR3, the DNA is TGTGCCAGCAGCGGGACGGTAGCTAACTATGGCTACACCTTC.

The chain combines TRBV20-1 with TRBJ2-5, with no clear D. Trimming left V 6 bases short and J 1 base short, with 12 bases between. CDR3 length: 13 amino acids. The V gene's germline CDR1 is DFQATT and CDR2 SNEGSKA (reference sequence). The CDR3, as DNA: TGCAGTGCCTTATTGTCAGGCCAAGAGACCCAGTACTTC. It yields the protein CSALLSGQETQYF.

This clonotype was recorded many times. This sequence joins TRBV12-3 or TRBV12-4 and TRBJ2-7; 9 positions match TRBD1. The CDR3 runs to 16 residues. Unmatched junction bases numbered 9, after V lost 5 bases and J lost 1 base. The CDR3 spells CASSLRDRVGSYEQYF. The CDR3, as DNA: TGTGCCAGCAGTCTCCGGGACAGGGTGGGTTCCTACGAGCAGTACTTC.

This clonotype was observed many times. The chain is built from TRBV4-1 and TRBJ1-6; perhaps TRBD1 as D (5 bases). From germline, CDR1 is MGHRA and CDR2 YSYEKL. Trimming took 6 bases from V and 8 from J, leaving 17 bases between them. This CDR3 region has 15 residues. The CDR3 region has the DNA TGCGCCAGCAGGCGTCAAGGGGTAGGGGATTCACCCCTCCACTTT. Translation gives CASRRQGVGDSPLHF.

This clonotype came up a few times. The chain has TRBV10-2 and TRBJ2-7; D is perhaps TRBD1 or TRBD2 (6 bases each). CDR1 and CDR2 (germline): WSHSY, SAAADI. V was trimmed by 3 bases and J by 0 bases, leaving 12 bases between them. The CDR3 contains 15 residues. CDR3 DNA: TGCGCCAGCAGTGATCCGGGGGCCCCCTCCTACGAGCAGTACTTC. Translation gives CASSDPGAPSYEQYF.

This clonotype occurred once. The chain recombines TRBV28 with TRBJ2-5; 8 bases map to TRBD1. J lost 1 base, V lost 6 bases, and 7 bases had no gene match. The CDR3 length is 15 residues. Germline-derived CDR1 and CDR2 are MDHEN and SYDVKM. The DNA for the CDR3 is TGTGCCAGCAGAGGAGCAGGGACAGGCCAAGAGACCCAGTACTTC. It codes for CASRGAGTGQETQYF.

In its sample, this clonotype was seen many times. The V call is TRBV20-1, the J call TRBJ1-2; D unclear. V shed 6 bases and J shed 5 bases, with 25 bases lying between them. The CDR3 is made up of 16 amino acids. Germline loops: CDR1 DFQATT, CDR2 SNEGSKA (reference sequence). The CDR3 DNA reads as TGCAGTGCAAAACAACGACGCGGGGATTCGGGTTATGGCTACACCTTC. Amino acids: CSAKQRRGDSGYGYTF.

This clonotype was found many times. V gene TRBV18 combines with J gene TRBJ2-5, with D unresolved. The CDR3 is made up of 13 amino acids. With 5 bases removed from V and 2 bases from J, the gap between germline ends came to 9 bases. CDR1 is KGHSH, CDR2 LQKENI, per germline. The CDR3 reads CASSTNFQETQYF. In DNA form, the CDR3 reads TGTGCCAGCTCAACCAATTTTCAAGAGACCCAGTACTTC.

In this sample, this clonotype turned up many times. The rearrangement links TRBV14 to TRBJ2-2; D is uncertain. Germline V lookup: CDR1 SGHDN, CDR2 FVKESK. V shed 2 bases and J shed 4 bases, with 8 bases lying between them. This CDR3 has 14 amino acids. CDR3 DNA: TGTGCCAGCAGCCAATCTCAGTTCACCGGGGAGCTGTTTTTT. Translation gives CASSQSQFTGELFF.

This clonotype appeared many times. The chain uses TRBV6-5 and TRBJ2-5, with TRBD1 matching over 9 bases. The CDR3 spans 14 residues. Germline trimming cut 4 bases from V and 2 bases from J; bases unmatched to any gene: 2. Germline V lookup: CDR1 MNHEY, CDR2 SVGAGI. The CDR3 DNA sequence: TGTGCCAGCAGTTTTGGACAGGGGCAAGAGACCCAGTACTTC. Protein: CASSFGQGQETQYF.

The CDR3 spells CASRRTGEPGELFF. The CDR3 bases are TGTGCCAGCAGGAGGACAGGGGAACCCGGGGAGCTGTTTTTT. The chain joins TRBV6-1 to TRBJ2-2; 9 bases agree with TRBD1. With 6 bases clipped from V and 6 bases from J, the junction kept 5 bases outside the gene matches. Germline V CDR1 and CDR2: MNHNS, SASEGT. There are 14 residues in the CDR3.

The chain has TRBV30 and TRBJ2-7; the D gene is possibly TRBD2 (7 bases). CDR3 size: 13 residues. V shed 3 bases and J shed 3 bases, with 12 bases lying between them. Germline V gene sequence: CDR1 GTSNPN, CDR2 SVGIG (reference sequence). The CDR3 DNA follows: TGTGCCTGGAGACAGGGAGGGCTCTACGAGCAGTACTTC. It codes for CAWRQGGLYEQYF.

V and J are TRBV6-1 and TRBJ2-2, with D perhaps given as TRBD1 or TRBD2 (5 bases each). Germline V gives CDR1 MNHNS, CDR2 SASEGT. Trimming stripped 6 bases from V and 2 bases from J, with 13 bases between. This CDR3 has 15 amino acids. In nucleotides, the CDR3 is TGTGCCAGCAGAGCCGGGACGGATAACACCGGGGAGCTGTTTTTT. Its protein product is CASRAGTDNTGELFF.